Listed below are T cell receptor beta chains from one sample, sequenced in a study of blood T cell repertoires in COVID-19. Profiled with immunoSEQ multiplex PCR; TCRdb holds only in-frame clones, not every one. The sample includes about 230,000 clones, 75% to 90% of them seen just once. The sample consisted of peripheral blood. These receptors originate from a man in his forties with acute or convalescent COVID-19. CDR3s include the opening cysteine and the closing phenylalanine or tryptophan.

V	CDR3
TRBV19	CASSSVSGQKNQPQHF
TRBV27	CASSLLRGGNEKLFF
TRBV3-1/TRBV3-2	CASSRDREFGYTF
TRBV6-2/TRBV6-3	CASSGGPTGWANEKLFF
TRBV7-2	CASSFGGGPGNTQYF
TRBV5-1	CASTWAGQTGAEAFF
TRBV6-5	CASRNQGADQPQHF
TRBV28	CASTSPSQGKYYGYTF
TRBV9	CASSASDSNQPQHF
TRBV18	CASSPRPGLDGSGANVLTF
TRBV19	CASTPSGGLSNQPQHF
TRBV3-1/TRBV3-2	CASSYLGATEAFF
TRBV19	CASSISGAGGASNSPLHF
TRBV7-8	CASSRGRGLSSYNSPLHF
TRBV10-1	CASRYPGQVYEQYF
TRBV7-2	CASSPIAGGYNEQFF
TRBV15	CATSRGGSANTEAFF
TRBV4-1	CASSPREWGTEAFF
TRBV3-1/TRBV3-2	CASSPRTANYGYTF
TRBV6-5	CASRAELLMNTEAFF
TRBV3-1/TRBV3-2	CASSQGHSSEKLFF
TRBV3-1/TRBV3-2	CASSQDSRDGGYTF
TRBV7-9	CASSSREGRGTEAFF
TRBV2	CASSEALQAAEAFF
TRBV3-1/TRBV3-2	CASSLLGLKNTEAFF
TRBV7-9	CASSDTTPPYEQYF
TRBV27	CASSLRRDGNSPLHF
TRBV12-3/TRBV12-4	CASSFTGDTEAFF
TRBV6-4	CASSGGRETSYNEQFF
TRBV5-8	CATSRDNQPQHF
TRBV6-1	CASSDPGQGAEAFF
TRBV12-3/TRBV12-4	CASSLGVAVFF
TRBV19	CASSSDRAAAEAFF
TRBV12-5	CASGLNNGETQYF
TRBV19	CASSPSRDRYNEQFF
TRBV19	CASKAGDRNQPQHF
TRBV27	CASSIAGQGVTYGYTF
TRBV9	CASSVAGGEGEPQHF
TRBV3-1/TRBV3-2	CASSQVESDTQYF
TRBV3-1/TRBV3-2	CASSLSVATNEKLFF
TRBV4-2	CASSQDQREGRVDTQYF
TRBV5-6	CASSFGHRGEKLFF
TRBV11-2	CASSQVGGSNQPQHF
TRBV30	CAWSNVGGTTQNQPQHF
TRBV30	CAWSTPGVAGNTIYF
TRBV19	CASIRSGGQINQPQHF
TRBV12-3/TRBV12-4	CASSLPREGVQFF
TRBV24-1	CATSDAGTGIGEQFF